These 19 T cell receptor beta chains originate from one sample sequenced in a study of T-cell reconstitution after alpha-beta-depleted transplantation in children. The authors prepared the TCRbeta library with unique molecular identifiers. TCRdb reprocessed the PCR reads with MiXCR, giving one entry per CDR3 protein. The repertoire includes 400,000 to 500,000 distinct CDR3 sequences, 9.5% to 13% of them detected once, and approximately 5% sits in the top ten. Source: PBMCs from the stem cell graft donor, taken from the stem cell graft. These TCRs come from a human donor who donated a stem cell graft to a child with acute myeloid leukemia.

The chain couples TRBV6-2 or TRBV6-3 to TRBJ1-1; D not resolved. Germline V CDR1 and CDR2: MNHEY, SVGEGT. V gave up 6 bases and J gave up 6 bases, with 14 bases separating them. CDR3 length: 13 amino acids. In DNA form, the CDR3 reads TGTGCCAGCAGGCCCCGGGGAGGCGCTGAAGCTTTCTTT. Translation gives CASRPRGGAEAFF.

This clonotype showed up just a few times. This chain connects TRBV5-1 to TRBJ2-2, with 8 positions matching TRBD1. The trim removed 4 bases at V and 5 bases at J, leaving 7 bases unmatched. The CDR3 loop spans 15 amino acids. Germline lookup yields CDR1 SGHRS and CDR2 YFSETQ. CDR3 nucleotide sequence: TGCGCCAGCAGCCAAAGACAGGGGACGACCGGGGAGCTGTTTTTT. Translating it yields CASSQRQGTTGELFF.

In its sample, this clonotype was seen a few times. The gene calls are TRBV25-1 and TRBJ2-1; no firm D call. CDR3 length: 11 residues. Germline CDR1 reads MGHDK; CDR2 reads SYGVNS. V dropped 8 bases and J dropped 8 bases, with 10 bases sitting between them. The CDR3 loop is CASGVSDEQFF. CDR3 coding DNA: TGTGCCAGCGGGGTTTCGGATGAGCAGTTCTTC.

DNA of the CDR3: TGTGCCAGCAGCCACGCTCGGGCCTCCCCCCGGGAGCTGTTTTTT. It translates to CASSHARASPRELFF. The rearrangement links TRBV3-1 to TRBJ2-2; D ambiguous. Germline V gives CDR1 LGHDT, CDR2 YNNKEL (reference sequence). This CDR3 has 15 residues. V was clipped by 3 bases and J by 9 bases, with 17 bases between them.

V gene TRBV3-1 combines with J gene TRBJ2-1, with TRBD2 as a possible D gene (6 bases). V lost 6 bases, J lost 8 bases, and 17 bases lay in between. Germline CDR1 LGHDT, CDR2 YNNKEL (reference sequence). This CDR3 is 14 amino acids long. The CDR3 spells CASSQRLDRDEQFF. Written as DNA, the CDR3 is TGTGCCAGCAGTCAACGACTAGATAGGGATGAGCAGTTCTTC.

This clonotype has at least ten counts. The chain combines TRBV5-1 with TRBJ2-5, with 11 bases aligning to TRBD1. Germline CDR1 is SGHRS and CDR2 is YFSETQ. The CDR3 is 15 residues long. V gave up 5 bases and J gave up 5 bases; unmatched junction bases: 8. The CDR3 is CASRLGQGALETQYF. The DNA for the CDR3 is TGCGCCAGCAGACTCGGACAGGGGGCGTTGGAGACCCAGTACTTC.

There are a few counts of this clonotype. The V and J genes are TRBV20-1 and TRBJ2-1; 8 positions agree with TRBD2. The germline CDR1 and CDR2 sequences are DFQATT and SNEGSKA (reference sequence). With V trimmed by 6 bases and J by 5 bases, 9 bases remained unmatched. The CDR3 consists of 14 residues. The DNA for the CDR3 is TGCAGTGCAAAACCGGGACTAGGAAACAATGAGCAGTTCTTC. This sequence encodes CSAKPGLGNNEQFF.

This clonotype showed up many times. The V and J genes are TRBV7-9 and TRBJ1-2; 7 bases match TRBD1. V lost 5 bases and J lost 0; bases outside the gene matches: 9. Germline assignment: CDR1 SEHNR and CDR2 FQNEAQ (reference sequence). This CDR3 region has 16 residues. CDR3 region: CASSPDGQAANYGYTF. CDR3 sequence (DNA): TGTGCCAGCAGCCCAGATGGACAGGCAGCTAACTATGGCTACACCTTC.

This clonotype was picked up many times. V usage is TRBV5-1 and J usage is TRBJ2-2, with 7 bases identical to TRBD1. This CDR3 is 16 amino acids long. Losses at the gene ends were 1 base for V and 1 base for J; bases not matched to a gene: 4. Germline loops: CDR1 SGHRS, CDR2 YFSETQ. In DNA, the CDR3 is TGCGCCAGCAGCTTGTCCGGGGACAGGAACACCGGGGAGCTGTTTTTT. Translating it yields CASSLSGDRNTGELFF.

This clonotype was counted a few times. The chain links TRBV4-3 to TRBJ2-1; 10 positions match TRBD2. The length of the CDR3 is 15 residues. The germline gives CDR1 LGHNA, CDR2 YSLEER. V lost 3 bases and J lost 9; bases outside the gene matches: 8. Here the CDR3 DNA reads TGCGCCAGCAGCCAGGTAGCGGGAGGTCTAATTGAGCAGTTCTTC. It encodes CASSQVAGGLIEQFF.

J is TRBJ2-2 and V is TRBV20-1, with 10 positions matching TRBD2. Looked up from germline, CDR1 is DFQATT and CDR2 is SNEGSKA (reference sequence). CDR3 length equals 15 residues. The trim removed 2 bases at V and 3 bases at J, leaving 3 bases unmatched. CDR3 nucleotides: TGCAGTGCTAGAAAGAGCGGGAGGGACACCGGGGAGCTGTTTTTT. It is translated as CSARKSGRDTGELFF.

The V and J genes are TRBV5-5 and TRBJ1-2, with 11 bases that match TRBD1. Germline assignment: CDR1 SGHKS and CDR2 YYEKEE (reference sequence). Trimming took 4 bases from V and 7 from J; bases not matched to a gene: 9. This CDR3 has 15 amino acids. CDR3 loop: CASSTGQGEGIGYTF. CDR3 coding DNA: TGTGCCAGCAGCACGGGACAGGGGGAGGGAATTGGCTACACCTTC.

V usage is TRBV3-1 and J usage is TRBJ2-3, with D possibly being TRBD1 (6 bases). V was pared by 7 bases and J by 2 bases, with 19 bases between. CDR3 size: 16 residues. CDR1 and CDR2 (germline): LGHDT, YNNKEL (reference sequence). The CDR3: CASKPWPGADTDTQYF. The DNA of the CDR3 is TGTGCCAGCAAGCCCTGGCCAGGGGCTGACACAGATACGCAGTATTTT.

The table lists this clonotype with a few counts. The chain employs TRBV11-1 and TRBJ2-7, with D unclear. V lost 2 bases to trimming and J lost 0 bases, with 8 bases between them. CDR3 length equals 14 residues. Germline V gene sequence: CDR1 SGHAT, CDR2 FQDESV (reference sequence). The CDR3 region has the DNA TGTGCCAGCAGCTTACGCCACGGCTCCTACGAGCAGTACTTC. Translated: CASSLRHGSYEQYF.

This clonotype was recorded many times. This sequence joins TRBV20-1 and TRBJ2-7, with D hard to call. The ends were cut back, 1 base at V and 2 bases at J, with 9 bases in the middle. The CDR3 totals 13 residues. Germline CDR1 and CDR2: DFQATT and SNEGSKA (reference sequence). For the CDR3, the DNA is TGCAGTGCTAGAGTTGGCGGAACCTACGAGCAGTACTTC. Translation: CSARVGGTYEQYF.

This chain connects TRBV10-3 to TRBJ2-7, with D unresolved. The germline V gene has CDR1 ENHRY and CDR2 SYGVKD. The V and J ends lost 10 bases and 6 bases respectively, with 10 bases between them. The CDR3 has 10 residues. The CDR3 region is CATRASEQYV. CDR3 nucleotides: TGTGCCACCCGGGCGAGCGAGCAGTACGTC.

This clonotype appeared a few times. This rearrangement joins TRBV12-3 or TRBV12-4 to TRBJ2-5; 8 nucleotides align to TRBD1. The CDR3 totals 15 residues. Germline trimming cut 0 bases from V and 5 bases from J; bases unmatched to any gene: 5. The CDR3 reads CASSLAGQGSETQYF. DNA for the CDR3: TGTGCCAGCAGTTTAGCAGGACAGGGATCGGAGACCCAGTACTTC.

The chain joins TRBV15 to TRBJ2-7, with 8 nucleotides matching TRBD2. Germline V gene sequence: CDR1 LNHNV, CDR2 YYDKDF (reference sequence). This CDR3 is built from 15 residues. V lost 4 bases, J lost 6 bases, and 11 bases stayed unmatched. The CDR3 is CATSTGRAGGLEQYF. The CDR3 region has the DNA TGTGCCACCAGCACAGGGAGGGCGGGAGGTCTCGAGCAGTACTTC.

This chain links TRBV5-1 with TRBJ2-1; D is unresolved. The CDR3 is made up of 13 amino acids. Trimming took off 6 bases at V and 7 bases at J, with 14 bases between the two ends. Germline V gives CDR1 SGHRS, CDR2 YFSETQ. The CDR3: CASNGLETNEQFF. DNA for the CDR3: TGCGCCAGCAATGGATTGGAGACAAATGAGCAGTTCTTC.